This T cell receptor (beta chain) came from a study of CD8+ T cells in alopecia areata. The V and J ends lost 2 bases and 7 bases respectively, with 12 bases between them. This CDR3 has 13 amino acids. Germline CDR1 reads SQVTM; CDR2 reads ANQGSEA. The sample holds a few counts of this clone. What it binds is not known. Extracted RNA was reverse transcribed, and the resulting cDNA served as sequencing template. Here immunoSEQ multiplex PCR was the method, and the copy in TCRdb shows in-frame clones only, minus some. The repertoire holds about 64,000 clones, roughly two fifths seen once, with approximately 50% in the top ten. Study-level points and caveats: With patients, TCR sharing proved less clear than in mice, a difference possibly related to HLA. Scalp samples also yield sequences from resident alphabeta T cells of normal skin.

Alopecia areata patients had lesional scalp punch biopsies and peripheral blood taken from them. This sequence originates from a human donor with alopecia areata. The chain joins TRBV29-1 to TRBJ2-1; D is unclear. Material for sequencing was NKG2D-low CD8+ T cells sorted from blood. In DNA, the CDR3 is TGCAGCGTTGAAAAAGGCTTGGGGAATGAGCAGTTCTTC. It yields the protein CSVEKGLGNEQFF.